This entry describes one T cell receptor beta chain. The V gene lost 4 bases and the J gene lost 6 bases, with 10 bases spanning the gap. This CDR3 contains 13 residues. From germline, CDR1 is SQVTM and CDR2 ANQGSEA. Random hexamers primed reverse transcription of about 0.45 to 1 ug RNA. MiXCR, applied by TCRdb to the immunoSEQ multiplex PCR reads, yields one record per CDR3 protein. The sample has 110,000 to 150,000 distinct CDR3 sequences, approximately 94% seen once. This specimen comes from a study of CD8 T cells in Susac syndrome. Study-wide context: Blood was drawn from Susac syndrome patients while they were therapy-naive, on corticosteroids, or on intravenous immunoglobulin alone.

The sequence was collected from a human donor with Susac syndrome. The specimen was CD4+ T cells from PBMCs. V usage is TRBV29-1 and J usage is TRBJ1-6, with D possibly being TRBD1 (5 bases). The CDR3 protein is CSVAVRANSPLHF. As DNA, the CDR3 is TGCAGCGTTGCGGTCAGGGCTAATTCACCCCTCCACTTT.